This T cell receptor (beta chain) was captured in a study of OX40 agonist ivuxolimab in advanced cancers. As for the study more broadly: Ivuxolimab was an agonistic, fully human IgG2 monoclonal antibody directed against OX40 (CD134), a costimulatory receptor. Patients were allowed to have had prior anti-PD-1, anti-PD-L1 or anti-CTLA-4 therapy, and 40% of the dose-escalation patients had been treated with checkpoint inhibitors. Of the approximately 50 dose-escalation patients, hepatocellular carcinoma was present in about 19, melanoma in around 15, renal cell carcinoma in 9 and head and neck cancer in 9. Intravenous ivuxolimab was administered to patients every 2 weeks at six dose levels: 0.01, 0.1, 0.3, 1.5, 3 and 10 mg/kg. Peripheral TCRbeta sequencing aimed to test whether ivuxolimab altered TCR sequence diversity and caused clonal T-cell expansion. The dose-escalation cohort was almost 85% male with a mean age of approximately 59 years, ranging from 23 to 79. Partial responses occurred in three dose-escalation patients, of whom one had hepatocellular carcinoma and two had cutaneous melanoma. The paper reports the monotherapy dose-escalation portion (N of about 52 patients) of the phase I ivuxolimab trial.

Study-wide findings and limitations: The antigen specificity of the clonally expanded peripheral T cells was not determined. Low levels of normalized T-cell clonal expansion were also seen in some nonresponding patients. At doses of 0.1 to 3.0 mg/kg, clonal expansion of both CD4+ and CD8+ blood T cells was observed from baseline to week 6. In partial responders in the 0.1-3.0 mg/kg groups, normalized peripheral clonal expansion was found to be among the lowest, especially among CD8+ T cells. After ivuxolimab, CD8+ T cells had more expanded clones than CD4+ T cells on average.

Patients with a history of autoimmune disease or receiving systemic immunosuppression were excluded from the trial. In every dose cohort, peripheral blood was drawn for TCR sequencing at baseline, cycle 4 day 1, and cycle 7 day 1. The samples were taken from a phase I, first-in-human, multicenter, open-label dose-escalation trial of ivuxolimab. Adults with locally advanced or metastatic melanoma, renal cell carcinoma, hepatocellular carcinoma or head and neck squamous cell carcinoma were enrolled in the trial. Before TCR sequencing, CD4+ T cells and CD8+ T cells were sorted from peripheral blood as separate populations. This clone was recorded once. No cognate antigen has been identified for it. Base qualities are not provided; no much larger clone lies one nucleotide away. Genomic DNA was extracted from sorted cells for sequencing of the TCRbeta CDR3 region. The immunoSEQ Assay was used to sequence the TCRbeta CDR3 regions. The source is immuneACCESS, and TCRdb retained only in-frame sequences with V and J called. Part of the clones is not carried over; for the studies checked, unresolved V genes explain less than half of this, and the remainder is unexplained. This sample holds 60,000 to 75,000 clones; over 90% were observed only once. The ten biggest clones cover roughly 13% of the sample.

The clonotype originates from an adult with an advanced solid tumor such as melanoma, head and neck, liver or kidney cancer. The specimen comprised CD4+ or CD8+ T cells sorted from blood, sampled in a trial of the OX40 agonist ivuxolimab.

CDR3 region: CATSHRQGDGYTF. The DNA is TGTGCCACCTCCCATAGACAGGGAGACGGCTACACCTTC. The chain employs TRBV27 and TRBJ1-2; TRBD1 agrees with 7 junctional bases. The CDR3 measures 13 amino acids from cysteine to phenylalanine. Left in the record is the CDR3 DNA by itself, 39 bases read in frame from the first base. CDR1 is given as MNHEY and CDR2 as SMNVEV, both from the germline V gene (reference sequence). V lost 10 bases and J lost 8 bases, and the count of bases not matched to a germline gene is 13.